The next 10 T cell receptor beta chains were all read from a single sample in a study of beta chain features in type 1 diabetes. Findings and caveats of the study: People with Type 1 diabetes carried modestly yet significantly shorter TCRB CDR3s in all four CD4+ subsets.

Their antigen targets remain unknown. Expressed TCRB transcripts got sequenced, as all isolated RNA was reverse transcribed. Data came from immunoSEQ multiplex PCR; TCRdb stores just in-frame clones and leaves some out. The sample holds hundreds of thousands of clones, roughly an eighth seen once. The sequenced material came from naive CD4+ T cells from blood. The source of these receptors is a young man with type 1 diabetes.

The chain recombines TRBV15 with TRBJ2-3; D not resolved. Germline V CDR1 and CDR2: LNHNV, YYDKDF (reference sequence). The CDR3 has 13 amino acids. With 0 bases removed from V and 5 bases from J, the gap between germline ends came to 6 bases. For the CDR3, the DNA is TGTGCCACCAGCAGAGATTCAGGAGATACGCAGTATTTT. Protein product: CATSRDSGDTQYF.

This clone was recorded a few times. V usage is TRBV15 and J usage is TRBJ2-7; the match to TRBD2 covers 8 bases. The trim removed 0 bases at V and 3 bases at J, leaving 4 bases unmatched. The CDR3 is 15 residues long. Germline CDR1 LNHNV, CDR2 YYDKDF (reference sequence). CDR3 nucleotide sequence: TGTGCCACCAGCAGAGAACTAGCGGCAAGCTACGAGCAGTACTTC. It translates to CATSRELAASYEQYF.

This chain connects TRBV2 to TRBJ1-1; D perhaps matches TRBD1 (5 bases). This CDR3 is 14 amino acids long. V lost 3 bases to trimming and J lost 0 bases, with 8 bases between them. CDR1 SNHLY and CDR2 FYNNEI come from the germline V gene. The CDR3 spells CASSDWGMNTEAFF. In DNA form, the CDR3 reads TGTGCCAGCAGTGATTGGGGCATGAACACTGAAGCTTTCTTT.

The chain joins TRBV4-1 to TRBJ2-7, with a weak D call TRBD1 (5 bases). The ends were cut back, 10 bases at V and 4 bases at J, with 26 bases in the middle. The length of the CDR3 is 16 residues. From germline, CDR1 is MGHRA and CDR2 YSYEKL. As DNA, the CDR3 is TGCGCCACCCTCAGTCCCATCGGACAAAACGGTTACGAGCAGTACTTC. It codes for CATLSPIGQNGYEQYF.

This clone was found a few times. V usage is TRBV9 and J usage is TRBJ1-2; the match to TRBD1 covers 7 bases. The CDR3 consists of 13 residues. Germline CDR1 and CDR2: SGDLS and YYNGEE. The V gene end was trimmed by 3 bases and the J gene end by 4 bases; junction bases not matched to a gene: 3. CDR3 coding DNA: TGTGCCAGCAGCGAGACAGGGCTCTATGGCTACACCTTC. Protein: CASSETGLYGYTF. Filled out from reference TRBV9 and TRBJ1-2, the complete variable domain reads DSGVTQTPKHLITATGQRVTLRCSPRSGDLSVYWYQQSLDQGLQFLIQYYNGEERAKGNILERFSAQQFPDLHSELNLSSLELGDSALYFCASSETGLYGYTFGSGTRLTVV.

This clone has a handful of counts. This chain connects TRBV4-3 to TRBJ2-5; the D is unclear. V was shortened by 4 bases and J by 2 bases, with 8 bases between the two germline ends. CDR1 LGHNA and CDR2 YSLEER come from the germline V gene. The CDR3 is 13 residues long. For the CDR3, the DNA is TGCGCCAGCAGCCCGGCTAGGCAAGAGACCCAGTACTTC. Translated, it gives CASSPARQETQYF.

This clone has more than one count but fewer than ten. The chain uses TRBV29-1 and TRBJ2-3; the D is unclear. V gave up 8 bases and J gave up 2 bases, with 17 bases separating them. The CDR3 is made up of 14 amino acids. In germline, CDR1 is SQVTM, CDR2 ANQGSEA. The CDR3 loop reads CSTLPRSSTDTQYF. In nucleotides, the CDR3 is TGCAGCACCCTCCCCAGATCCTCCACAGATACGCAGTATTTT.

This chain links TRBV28 with TRBJ1-5; D is ambiguous. V was trimmed by 3 bases and J by 9 bases, leaving 21 bases between them. The germline V gene has CDR1 MDHEN and CDR2 SYDVKM. This CDR3 spans 16 amino acids. The CDR3 spells CASSLVRGRAPGPQHF. CDR3 nucleotide sequence: TGTGCCAGCAGTTTGGTTCGGGGTAGGGCTCCAGGGCCCCAGCATTTT.

V and J are TRBV18 and TRBJ1-2, with 7 bases fitting TRBD1. Per the germline V gene, CDR1 is KGHSH and CDR2 is LQKENI. This CDR3 has 15 amino acids. The V gene end was trimmed by 0 bases and the J gene end by 0 bases; junction bases not matched to a gene: 1. The CDR3 nucleotides read TGTGCCAGCTCACCACCGACAGGGTCTAACTATGGCTACACCTTC. Protein: CASSPPTGSNYGYTF.

The CDR3 DNA sequence: TGTGCCAGCAGCATCCGGACAGACACCTACGAGCAGTACTTC. This codes for CASSIRTDTYEQYF. This sequence joins TRBV9 and TRBJ2-7, with D tentatively TRBD1 (6 bases). Germline CDR1 and CDR2: SGDLS and YYNGEE. The ends were cut back, 4 bases at V and 2 bases at J, with 13 bases in the middle. The CDR3 sequence is 14 residues long.